This passage covers 31 T cell receptor beta chains from one sample sequenced in a study of T cells after yellow fever vaccination. TCRdb independently ran MiXCR on the 5' RACE reads; one entry per CDR3 protein. In the table there are fewer than 90,000 distinct CDR3 sequences, more than 5.5% of which are singletons. The material sequenced was CD8+ T cells sorted from PBMCs, taken 5 days after the first yellow fever vaccination. The receptors here all came from a man younger than 35 who received the YFV17D yellow fever vaccine.

This clonotype was found a few times. The chain has TRBV12-3 or TRBV12-4 and TRBJ1-5, with D perhaps matching TRBD1 (6 bases). CDR3 length equals 14 residues. V gave up 3 bases and J gave up 5 bases, with 11 bases separating them. The CDR3 DNA reads as TGTGCCAGCAGTTTGATCGGGGGCTATCAGCCCCAGCATTTT. Its protein is CASSLIGGYQPQHF.

In this sample, this clonotype turned up many times. The J gene is TRBJ1-1, the V gene TRBV6-5; D remains unclear. CDR3 length equals 15 residues. Germline loops: CDR1 MNHEY, CDR2 SVGAGI. The germline V and J ends were trimmed by 0 bases and 1 base, with 9 bases remaining between them. The CDR3: CASSYSAAWNTEAFF. In DNA, the CDR3 is TGTGCCAGCAGTTACTCAGCCGCGTGGAACACTGAAGCTTTCTTT.

The chain couples TRBV18 to TRBJ1-5; the D gene is possibly TRBD1 (6 bases). This CDR3 is built from 14 residues. The germline V gene encodes CDR1 KGHSH and CDR2 LQKENI. V was pared by 6 bases and J by 5 bases, with 14 bases between. CDR3 sequence: CASSPTGKDQPQHF. The DNA of the CDR3 is TGTGCCAGCTCTCCCACAGGGAAGGATCAGCCCCAGCATTTT. The entire variable domain, with the rest obtained from reference TRBV18 and TRBJ1-5, is as follows: NAGVMQNPRHLVRRRGQEARLRCSPMKGHSHVYWYRQLPEEGLKFMVYLQKENIIDESGMPKERFSAEFPKEGPSILRIQQVVRGDSAAYFCASSPTGKDQPQHFGDGTRLSIL.

This sequence joins TRBV4-3 and TRBJ1-5; D is unresolved. This CDR3 has 15 amino acids. The ends were cut back, 0 bases at V and 3 bases at J, with 9 bases in the middle. The germline V gene has CDR1 LGHNA and CDR2 YSLEER. The CDR3 nucleotides are TGCGCCAGCAGCCAAGATCGGTGGGACAATCAGCCCCAGCATTTT. This sequence encodes CASSQDRWDNQPQHF.

This clonotype showed up just a few times. The chain links TRBV9 to TRBJ2-3; the D is unclear. The germline V gene has CDR1 SGDLS and CDR2 YYNGEE. The V end was cut by 0 bases, the J end by 0 bases, with 8 bases between. The CDR3 loop spans 15 amino acids. CDR3 sequence (DNA): TGTGCCAGCAGCGTAGTGGTGGGAAGCACAGATACGCAGTATTTT. Its protein product is CASSVVVGSTDTQYF.

This chain links TRBV5-4 with TRBJ2-7, with TRBD1 as a possible D gene (6 bases). Trimming pared 0 bases from V and 4 bases from J, leaving 14 bases between. This CDR3 contains 15 residues. Per the germline V gene, CDR1 is SGHNT and CDR2 is YYREEE (reference sequence). CDR3 residues: CASSLAARGDYEQYF. The CDR3 nucleotides read TGTGCCAGCAGCTTGGCCGCCAGGGGCGATTACGAGCAGTACTTC.

The CDR3 reads CAWSEGNEQFF. The CDR3 DNA is TGTGCCTGGAGTGAAGGCAATGAGCAGTTCTTC. The V and J genes are TRBV30 and TRBJ2-1, with D hard to call. The CDR3 length is 11 residues. CDR1 GTSNPN and CDR2 SVGIG come from the germline V gene (reference sequence). Trimming removed 1 base from V and 6 bases from J, with 4 bases in between.

This clonotype showed up just a few times. The rearrangement joins TRBV3-1 to TRBJ2-3; 10 bases fit TRBD2. CDR3 length: 15 residues. Losses at the gene ends were 6 bases for V and 6 bases for J; bases not matched to a gene: 9. Germline V gene data show CDR1 as LGHDT and CDR2 as YNNKEL (reference sequence). CDR3: CASRVAGGTGDTQYF. In DNA, the CDR3 is TGTGCCAGCAGGGTAGCGGGGGGTACGGGGGATACGCAGTATTTT.

This clonotype has ten or more counts. Sequence at one end of the junction differs from germline and may be a read error. The rearrangement links TRBV5-1 to TRBJ1-1; weak D call: TRBD1 (5 bases). CDR1 and CDR2 from the germline V gene are SGHRS and YFSETQ. The CDR3 runs to 13 residues. CDR3 sequence: CASRLGVNTEAFF. CDR3 bases: TGCGCCAGCAGGTTGGGGGTGAACACTGAAGCTTTCTTT.

The chain has TRBV20-1 and TRBJ2-1; no definite D call. Germline loops: CDR1 DFQATT, CDR2 SNEGSKA (reference sequence). The CDR3 has 12 amino acids. With 0 bases removed from V and 8 bases from J, the gap between germline ends came to 8 bases. In DNA form, the CDR3 reads TGCAGTGCTAGAGAGGCTAGTTATGAGCAGTTCTTC. This encodes CSAREASYEQFF.

This clonotype was seen a handful of times. The genes are TRBV9 and TRBJ2-1; a weak D match, TRBD2 (5 bases). V gave up 3 bases and J gave up 7 bases, with 11 bases separating them. CDR3 length equals 13 residues. CDR1 SGDLS and CDR2 YYNGEE come from the germline V gene. CDR3 coding DNA: TGTGCCAGCAGCGCAGAGGGTAGAAATGAGCAGTTCTTC. It specifies CASSAEGRNEQFF.

The sample holds many counts of this clonotype. The chain uses TRBV4-3 and TRBJ2-5; maybe TRBD1 (6 bases). The germline V and J ends were trimmed by 0 bases and 4 bases, with 12 bases remaining between them. The CDR3 runs to 15 residues. CDR1 and CDR2 (germline): LGHNA, YSLEER. For the CDR3, the DNA is TGCGCCAGCAGCCAAGATTTTGACAGGAGAGAGACCCAGTACTTC. It encodes CASSQDFDRRETQYF.

The chain joins TRBV6-1 to TRBJ1-1; 9 bases align to TRBD1. J was trimmed by 3 bases and V by 5 bases; bases with no gene match: 4. Germline V lookup: CDR1 MNHNS, CDR2 SASEGT. This CDR3 region has 14 residues. The CDR3 reads CASSPQGADTEAFF. The CDR3, as DNA: TGTGCCAGCAGTCCACAGGGGGCGGACACTGAAGCTTTCTTT.

The genes are TRBV7-2 and TRBJ1-3; possible D gene TRBD1, 6 bases. The CDR3 is 16 residues long. Trimming took 4 bases from V and 11 from J, leaving 24 bases between them. CDR1 and CDR2 (germline): SGHTA, FQGNSA. CDR3 sequence: CASSWAQGTPPVAIYF. Here the CDR3 DNA reads TGTGCCAGCAGCTGGGCACAGGGTACCCCACCAGTGGCCATATATTTT.

This clonotype was counted ten times or more. The chain recombines TRBV24-1 with TRBJ1-3, with D hard to call. V gave up 9 bases and J gave up 1 base, with 12 bases separating them. The CDR3 consists of 14 residues. Germline V gives CDR1 KGHDR, CDR2 SFDVKD. The CDR3 sequence is CATASGWSGNTIYF. CDR3 coding DNA: TGTGCCACCGCATCCGGGTGGTCTGGAAACACCATATATTTT.

This rearrangement joins TRBV6-1 to TRBJ2-7; D possibly corresponds to TRBD1 (6 bases). Germline lookup yields CDR1 MNHNS and CDR2 SASEGT. CDR3 length: 17 residues. Trimming took 0 bases from V and 0 from J, leaving 15 bases between them. The CDR3: CASSEAPGAPSSYEQYF. DNA for the CDR3: TGTGCCAGCAGTGAAGCGCCAGGGGCCCCGAGCTCCTACGAGCAGTACTTC.

The J gene is TRBJ2-2, the V gene TRBV7-6, with 7 nucleotides matching TRBD1. J was trimmed by 8 bases and V by 5 bases; bases with no gene match: 20. Per germline, CDR1 SGHVS and CDR2 FNYEAQ. There are 18 residues in the CDR3. In DNA, the CDR3 is TGTGCCAGCAGCCCACGGGACAGCCCCCCTGGGGAACCGGGGGAGCTGTTTTTT. This sequence encodes CASSPRDSPPGEPGELFF.

The chain joins TRBV4-3 to TRBJ2-7; a weak D match, TRBD2 (5 bases). This CDR3 contains 15 residues. V was pared by 0 bases and J by 4 bases, with 13 bases between. The germline V gene encodes CDR1 LGHNA and CDR2 YSLEER. The CDR3 DNA reads as TGCGCCAGCAGCCAAGAGGGCCCGGGAAAGTACGAGCAGTACTTC. Its protein product is CASSQEGPGKYEQYF.

The chain joins TRBV12-5 to TRBJ1-1; 9 bases agree with TRBD1. The V segment lost 1 base and the J segment 4 bases; nucleotides outside the gene matches: 1. This CDR3 has 14 residues. In germline, CDR1 is LGHNT, CDR2 FRNRAP. CDR3 nucleotide sequence: TGTGCTAGTGGTTTGGGGACAGGGGTCACTGAAGCTTTCTTT. This gives the protein CASGLGTGVTEAFF.

This chain connects TRBV5-4 to TRBJ1-2; 8 nucleotides align to TRBD1. The trim removed 3 bases at V and 2 bases at J, leaving 3 bases unmatched. The CDR3 spans 14 residues. Germline V gene sequence: CDR1 SGHNT, CDR2 YYREEE (reference sequence). The CDR3 region has the DNA TGTGCCAGCAGCTCCCGGACAGGGAACTATGGCTACACCTTC. Translated, it gives CASSSRTGNYGYTF.

In the case of this clonotype: Since a much larger clone is just one base distant, this may be a read error. This chain joins TRBV12-3 or TRBV12-4 and TRBJ2-5, with D perhaps TRBD1 or TRBD2 (5 bases each). CDR3 length: 14 amino acids. Written as DNA, the CDR3 is TGTGCCAGCAGCCATCCGGGACGGCAAGAGATCCAGTACTTC. Translating gives CASSHPGRQEIQYF.

This clonotype was detected ten times or more. V gene TRBV10-3 combines with J gene TRBJ2-7; D call uncertain. V lost 11 bases, J lost 6 bases, and 14 bases lay in between. The CDR3 consists of 11 residues. Per the germline V gene, CDR1 is ENHRY and CDR2 is SYGVKD. The CDR3 DNA reads TGTGCCGTAGGGTCTCGCGGCGAGCAGTACTTC. This translates into CAVGSRGEQYF.

This clonotype was found many times. The gene calls are TRBV7-9 and TRBJ2-7; D uncertain. Germline CDR1 and CDR2: SEHNR and FQNEAQ (reference sequence). V lost 6 bases, J lost 4 bases, and 7 bases lay in between. This CDR3 contains 11 residues. CDR3 in DNA: TGTGCCAGCAGTAACCGTTACGAGCAGTACTTC. Translation: CASSNRYEQYF.

Ten or more counts support this clonotype. The V and J genes are TRBV4-2 and TRBJ2-7; D is ambiguous. In germline, CDR1 is LGHNA, CDR2 YNFKEQ. V was shortened by 3 bases and J by 0 bases, with 12 bases between the two germline ends. The CDR3 loop spans 15 amino acids. The chain's CDR3 is CASSQELDDSYEQYF. In DNA form, the CDR3 reads TGTGCCAGCAGCCAGGAACTGGACGACTCCTACGAGCAGTACTTC.

This sequence joins TRBV12-3 or TRBV12-4 and TRBJ2-7; D is perhaps TRBD2 (5 bases). Trimming stripped 5 bases from V and 5 bases from J, with 10 bases between. The CDR3 length is 12 residues. The CDR3 DNA reads as TGTGCCAGCAGTAGGGTCGGGAACGAGCAGTACTTC. The encoded protein is CASSRVGNEQYF.

This clonotype was seen only a few times. The rearrangement links TRBV7-2 to TRBJ1-5; possible D gene TRBD1, 6 bases. This CDR3 is 16 amino acids long. Trimming stripped 0 bases from V and 4 bases from J, with 13 bases between. CDR1 and CDR2 from the germline V gene are SGHTA and FQGNSA. The CDR3 protein is CASSLAGGRTNQPQHF. The CDR3, as DNA: TGTGCCAGCAGCTTAGCTGGGGGGCGGACGAATCAGCCCCAGCATTTT.

This clonotype was seen a few times. CDR3 sequence: CASSQSRRQGPTKEQYV. CDR3 DNA: TGCGCCAGCAGTCAATCTAGAAGACAGGGGCCTACTAAGGAGCAGTACGTC. This chain connects TRBV23-1 to TRBJ2-7; the match to TRBD1 covers 8 bases. TRBV23-1 qualifies as an ORF whose function is uncertain. This CDR3 is 17 amino acids long. The junction had 14 bases not matched to a gene; V was cut back by 0 bases and J by 7 bases.

The table lists this clonotype with many counts. The chain is built from TRBV11-1 and TRBJ2-2, with 7 positions matching TRBD1. The CDR3 contains 18 residues. The germline gives CDR1 SGHAT, CDR2 FQDESV (reference sequence). With 4 bases clipped from V and 1 base from J, the junction kept 12 bases outside the gene matches. CDR3 protein: CASSWDRIPLGNTGELFF. CDR3 sequence (DNA): TGTGCCAGCAGCTGGGACAGAATCCCTTTGGGGAACACCGGGGAGCTGTTTTTT.

A few counts support this clonotype. The chain is built from TRBV4-2 and TRBJ2-1, with D perhaps matching TRBD1 (6 bases). CDR1 is LGHNA, CDR2 YNFKEQ, per germline. V gave up 2 bases and J gave up 8 bases, with 13 bases separating them. The CDR3 consists of 14 residues. As DNA, the CDR3 is TGTGCCAGCAGCCAATCCCAGGGGTACGATGAGCAGTTCTTC. It codes for CASSQSQGYDEQFF.

This sequence joins TRBV12-3 or TRBV12-4 and TRBJ2-5; D is tentatively TRBD1 or TRBD2 (5 bases each). There are 14 residues in the CDR3. The V end lost 1 base, the J end lost 5 bases, and 11 bases lay between the germline ends. The CDR3, as DNA: TGTGCCAGCAGTTTAGGTCGGGGCTGGGAGACCCAGTACTTC. The encoded protein is CASSLGRGWETQYF.

This clonotype was found many times. The genes are TRBV4-3 and TRBJ2-1, with D possibly TRBD2 on 7 matching bases. Germline-derived CDR1 and CDR2 are LGHNA and YSLEER. This CDR3 spans 17 amino acids. V shed 0 bases and J shed 5 bases, with 17 bases lying between them. The CDR3 sequence is CASSQDRLGGGHNEQFF. The CDR3 nucleotides are TGCGCCAGCAGCCAAGATCGTCTGGGAGGGGGGCACAATGAGCAGTTCTTC.